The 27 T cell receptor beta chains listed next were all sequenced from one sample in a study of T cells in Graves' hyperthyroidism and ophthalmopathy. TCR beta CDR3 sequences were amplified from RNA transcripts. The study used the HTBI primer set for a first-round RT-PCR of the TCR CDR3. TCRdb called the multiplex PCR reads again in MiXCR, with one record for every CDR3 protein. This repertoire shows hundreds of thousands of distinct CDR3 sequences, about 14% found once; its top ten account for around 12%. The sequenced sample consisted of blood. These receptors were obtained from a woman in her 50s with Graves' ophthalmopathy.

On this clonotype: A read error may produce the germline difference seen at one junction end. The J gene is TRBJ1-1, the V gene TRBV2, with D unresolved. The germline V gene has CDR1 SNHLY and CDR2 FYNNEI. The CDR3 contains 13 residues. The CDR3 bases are TGTGCCAGCAGCTTCACTGGGAACCCTGAAGCTTTCTTT. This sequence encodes CASSFTGNPEAFF. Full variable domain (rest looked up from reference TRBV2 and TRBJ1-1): EPEVTQTPSHQVTQMGQEVILRCVPISNHLYFYWYRQILGQKVEFLVSFYNNEISEKSEIFDDQFSVERPDGSNFTLKIRSTKLEDSAMYFCASSFTGNPEAFFGQGTRLTVV.

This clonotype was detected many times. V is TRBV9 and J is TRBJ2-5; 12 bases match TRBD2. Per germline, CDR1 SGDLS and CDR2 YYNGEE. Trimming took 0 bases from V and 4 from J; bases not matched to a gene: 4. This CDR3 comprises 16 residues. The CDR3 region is CASSVGASGRAETQYF. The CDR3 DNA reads TGTGCCAGCAGCGTAGGAGCTAGCGGGAGGGCAGAGACCCAGTACTTC.

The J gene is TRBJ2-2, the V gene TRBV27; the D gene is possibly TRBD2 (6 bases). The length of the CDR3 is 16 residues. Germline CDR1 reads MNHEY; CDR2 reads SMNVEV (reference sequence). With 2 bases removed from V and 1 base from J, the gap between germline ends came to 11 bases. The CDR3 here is CASSLIPGGNTGELFF. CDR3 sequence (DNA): TGTGCCAGCAGTTTAATTCCCGGGGGGAACACCGGGGAGCTGTTTTTT.

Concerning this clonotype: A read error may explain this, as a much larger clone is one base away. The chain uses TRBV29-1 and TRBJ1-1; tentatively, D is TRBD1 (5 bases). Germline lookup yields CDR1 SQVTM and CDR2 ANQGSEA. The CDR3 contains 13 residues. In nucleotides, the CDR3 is TGCGGCGTTGCAAATACAGGGAACACTGAAGCTTTCTTT. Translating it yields CGVANTGNTEAFF.

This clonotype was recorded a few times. CDR3 amino acids: CASSEGTGAIGYTF. The CDR3 region has the DNA TGTGCCAGCAGTGAGGGGACAGGGGCGATTGGCTACACCTTC. V is TRBV6-1 and J is TRBJ1-2; 10 bases map to TRBD1. Germline V gene lookup returns CDR1 MNHNS and CDR2 SASEGT. There are 14 residues in the CDR3. With V trimmed by 3 bases and J by 7 bases, 5 bases remained unmatched.

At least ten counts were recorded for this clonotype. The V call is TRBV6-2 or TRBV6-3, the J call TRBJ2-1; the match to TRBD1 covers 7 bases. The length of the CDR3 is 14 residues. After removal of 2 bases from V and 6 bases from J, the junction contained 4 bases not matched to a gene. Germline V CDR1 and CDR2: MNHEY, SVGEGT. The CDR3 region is CASSYLSGGNEQFF. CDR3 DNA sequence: TGTGCCAGCAGTTACCTCTCAGGGGGCAATGAGCAGTTCTTC.

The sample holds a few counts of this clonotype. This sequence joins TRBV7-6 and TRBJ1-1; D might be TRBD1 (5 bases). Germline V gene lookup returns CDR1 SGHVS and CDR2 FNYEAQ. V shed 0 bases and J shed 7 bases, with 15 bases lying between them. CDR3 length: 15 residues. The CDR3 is CASSLAGEGQSEAFF. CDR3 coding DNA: TGTGCCAGCAGCTTAGCTGGTGAGGGGCAGAGTGAAGCTTTCTTT.

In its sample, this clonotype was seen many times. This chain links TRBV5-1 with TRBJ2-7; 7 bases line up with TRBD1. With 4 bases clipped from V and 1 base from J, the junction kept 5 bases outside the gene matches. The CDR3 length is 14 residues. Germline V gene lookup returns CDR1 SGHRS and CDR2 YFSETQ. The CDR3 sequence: CASSIPTGSYEQYF. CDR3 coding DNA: TGCGCCAGCAGCATCCCGACAGGGTCCTACGAGCAGTACTTC.

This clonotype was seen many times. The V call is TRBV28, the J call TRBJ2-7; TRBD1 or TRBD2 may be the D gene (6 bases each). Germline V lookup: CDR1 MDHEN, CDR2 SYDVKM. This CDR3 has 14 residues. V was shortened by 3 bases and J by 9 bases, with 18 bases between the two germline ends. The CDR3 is CASSFPGGAIGQYF. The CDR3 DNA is TGTGCCAGCAGTTTTCCCGGGGGCGCTATTGGGCAGTACTTC.

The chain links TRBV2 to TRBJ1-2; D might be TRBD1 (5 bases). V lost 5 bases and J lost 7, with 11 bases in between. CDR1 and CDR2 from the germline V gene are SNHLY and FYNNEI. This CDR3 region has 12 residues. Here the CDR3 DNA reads TGTGCCAGCAGTATGGGGGGATTTGGCTACACCTTC. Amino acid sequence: CASSMGGFGYTF.

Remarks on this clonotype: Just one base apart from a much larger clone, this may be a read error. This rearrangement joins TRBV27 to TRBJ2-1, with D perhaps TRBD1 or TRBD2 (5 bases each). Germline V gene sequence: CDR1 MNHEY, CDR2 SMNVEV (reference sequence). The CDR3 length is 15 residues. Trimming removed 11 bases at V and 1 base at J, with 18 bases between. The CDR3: CAGTPGWGSYNEQFF. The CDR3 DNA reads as TGTGCCGGCACTCCTGGGTGGGGGTCCTACAATGAGCAGTTCTTC.

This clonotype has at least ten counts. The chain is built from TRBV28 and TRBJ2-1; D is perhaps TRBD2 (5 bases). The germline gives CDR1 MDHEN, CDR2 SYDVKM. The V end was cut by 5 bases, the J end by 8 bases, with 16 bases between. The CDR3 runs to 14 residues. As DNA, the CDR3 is TGTGCCAGCAGTATGCAACCTCCTAGCCATGAGCAGTTCTTC. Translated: CASSMQPPSHEQFF.

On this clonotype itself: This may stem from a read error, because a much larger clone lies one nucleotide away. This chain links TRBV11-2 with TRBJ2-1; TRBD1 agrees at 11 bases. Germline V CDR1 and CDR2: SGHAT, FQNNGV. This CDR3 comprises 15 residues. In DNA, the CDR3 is TGTGCCAGCAGCCAGGACAGGGGGCGGGTTCATGAGCAGCTCTTC. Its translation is CASSQDRGRVHEQLF.

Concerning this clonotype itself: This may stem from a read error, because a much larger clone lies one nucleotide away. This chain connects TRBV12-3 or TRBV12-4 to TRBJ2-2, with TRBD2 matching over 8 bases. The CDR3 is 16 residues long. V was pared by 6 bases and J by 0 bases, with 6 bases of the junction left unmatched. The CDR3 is CASRRRLAPNTGELFF. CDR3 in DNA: TGTGCCAGCAGGCGTCGACTAGCGCCGAACACCGGGGAGCTGTTTTTT.

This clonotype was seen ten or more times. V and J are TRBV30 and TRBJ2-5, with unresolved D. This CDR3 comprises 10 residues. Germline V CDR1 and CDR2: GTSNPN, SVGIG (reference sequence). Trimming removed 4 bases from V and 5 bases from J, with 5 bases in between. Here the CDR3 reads CAWMGETQYF. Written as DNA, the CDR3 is TGTGCCTGGATGGGGGAGACCCAGTACTTC.

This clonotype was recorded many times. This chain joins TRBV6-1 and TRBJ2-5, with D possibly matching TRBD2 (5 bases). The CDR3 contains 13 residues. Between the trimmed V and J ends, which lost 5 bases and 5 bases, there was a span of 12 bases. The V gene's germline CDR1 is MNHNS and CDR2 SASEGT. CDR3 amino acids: CASSSGFAETQYF. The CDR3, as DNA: TGTGCCAGCAGTTCGGGGTTTGCGGAGACCCAGTACTTC.

In DNA form, the CDR3 reads TGTGCCAGCAGCTTCCGGGACAGGGAAATTGTCACTGAAGCTTTCTTT. It codes for CASSFRDREIVTEAFF. The chain has TRBV7-9 and TRBJ1-1; TRBD1 aligns across 9 bases. Germline CDR1 is SEHNR and CDR2 is FQNEAQ (reference sequence). J was trimmed by 4 bases and V by 3 bases; bases with no gene match: 9. This CDR3 is 16 amino acids long.

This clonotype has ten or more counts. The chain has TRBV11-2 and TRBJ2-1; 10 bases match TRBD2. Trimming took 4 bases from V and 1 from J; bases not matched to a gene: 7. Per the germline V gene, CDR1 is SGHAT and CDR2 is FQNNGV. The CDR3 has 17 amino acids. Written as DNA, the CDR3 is TGTGCCAGCAGCTCCGTAAGACTAGCGGGTTCCTACAATGAGCAGTTCTTC. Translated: CASSSVRLAGSYNEQFF.

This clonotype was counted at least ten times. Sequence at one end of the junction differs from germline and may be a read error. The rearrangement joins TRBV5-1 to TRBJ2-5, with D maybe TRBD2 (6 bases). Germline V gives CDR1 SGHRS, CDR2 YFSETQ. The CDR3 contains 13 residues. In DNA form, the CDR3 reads TGTGCCAGCAGTTTTGGAGGGGAAGAGACCCAGTACTTC. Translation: CASSFGGEETQYF.

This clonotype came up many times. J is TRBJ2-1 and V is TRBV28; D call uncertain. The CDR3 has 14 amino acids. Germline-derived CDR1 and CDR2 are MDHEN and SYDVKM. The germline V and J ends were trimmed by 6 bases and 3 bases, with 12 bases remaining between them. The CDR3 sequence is CASRYYPDYNEQFF. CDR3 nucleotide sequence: TGTGCCAGCAGATATTACCCAGACTACAATGAGCAGTTCTTC.

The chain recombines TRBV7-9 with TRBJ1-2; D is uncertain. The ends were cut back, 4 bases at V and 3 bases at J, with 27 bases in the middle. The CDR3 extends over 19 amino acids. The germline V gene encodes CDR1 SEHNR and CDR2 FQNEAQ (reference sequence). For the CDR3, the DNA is TGTGCCAGCAGCTCCCTTCTACGGGGAGGAAGGTCGCCGGACTATGGCTACACCTTC. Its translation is CASSSLLRGGRSPDYGYTF.

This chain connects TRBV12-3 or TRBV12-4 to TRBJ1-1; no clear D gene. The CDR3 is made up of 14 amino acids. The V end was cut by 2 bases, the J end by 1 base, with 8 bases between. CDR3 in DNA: TGTGCCAGCAGTTTAAGCAGTGAGAACACTGAAGCTTTCTTT. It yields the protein CASSLSSENTEAFF.

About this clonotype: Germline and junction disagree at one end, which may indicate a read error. The CDR3 is CAISDPRERGDTRYF. CDR3 bases: TGTGCCATCAGTGATCCCAGGGAGCGGGGAGATACGCGGTATTTT. The gene calls are TRBV10-3 and TRBJ2-3, with 7 bases identical to TRBD2. The CDR3 runs 15 residues. In germline, CDR1 is ENHRY, CDR2 SYGVKD.

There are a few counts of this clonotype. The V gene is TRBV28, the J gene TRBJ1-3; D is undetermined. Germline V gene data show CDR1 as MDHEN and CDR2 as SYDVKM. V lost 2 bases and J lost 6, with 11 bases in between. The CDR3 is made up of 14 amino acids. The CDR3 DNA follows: TGTGCCAGCAGTTTAGATGCAGGAGCAAACACCATATATTTT. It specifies CASSLDAGANTIYF.

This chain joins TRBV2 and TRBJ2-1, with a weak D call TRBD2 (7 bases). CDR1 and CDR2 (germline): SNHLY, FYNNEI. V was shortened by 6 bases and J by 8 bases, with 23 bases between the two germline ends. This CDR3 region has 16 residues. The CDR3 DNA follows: TGTGCCAGCAGAGTCCAATTAGGGGGGGGGGTCGATGAGCAGTTCTTC. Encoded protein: CASRVQLGGGVDEQFF.

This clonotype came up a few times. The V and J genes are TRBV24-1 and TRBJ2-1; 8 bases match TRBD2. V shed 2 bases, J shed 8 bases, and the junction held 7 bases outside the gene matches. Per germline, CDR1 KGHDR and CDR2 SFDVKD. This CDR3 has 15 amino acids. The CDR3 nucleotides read TGTGCCACCAGTGATTCTAGCGGGTGGTTCCATGAGCAGTTCTTC. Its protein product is CATSDSSGWFHEQFF.

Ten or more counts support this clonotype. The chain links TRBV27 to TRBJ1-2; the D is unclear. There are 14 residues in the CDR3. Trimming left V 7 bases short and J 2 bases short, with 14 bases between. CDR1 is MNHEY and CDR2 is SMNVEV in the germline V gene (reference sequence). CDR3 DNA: TGTGCCAGCAAGCCATTCAACCTAAACTATGGCTACACCTTC. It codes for CASKPFNLNYGYTF.